The subject of this entry is one TCR beta chain. What it recognizes is unknown. This CDR3 comprises 15 residues. J gave up 7 bases and V 4 bases, and 9 bases lay outside the gene matches. Germline V gene data show CDR1 as LNHNV and CDR2 as YYDKDF (reference sequence). The sample belongs to a study of beta chain features in type 1 diabetes. General study results and limits: For TCRB rearrangement, an influence of HLA type remained unresolved here. When cDNA is sequenced, cells with high TCR expression could be over-represented. Type 1 diabetes patients had moderately but significantly shorter TCRB CDR3s in all four CD4+ subsets.

What was sequenced were expressed TCRB transcripts, since all of the isolated RNA had been reverse transcribed. TCRdb's copy holds only in-frame clones and misses some; the assay was immunoSEQ multiplex PCR. The sample holds 250,000 or so clones; around 21% are singletons and the top ten take roughly 0.028%. Via the markers CD45RO/CCR7/CD25/CD127/CD95/CD27, stem cell-like memory, regulatory, central memory and naive CD4+ cells were sorted. The chain is built from TRBV15 and TRBJ2-1; 8 nucleotides line up with TRBD1. The TCR sequence derives from a woman aged 40 to 55 with type 1 diabetes. Sequencing was performed on naive CD4+ T cells from blood. DNA for the CDR3: TGTGCCACCAGCACTCCGGGACAGGCCCTGAATGAGCAGTTCTTC. Translating gives CATSTPGQALNEQFF.